Below are 21 T cell receptor beta chains sequenced from a single sample in a study of blood T cell repertoires in COVID-19. Repertoires were generated with immunoSEQ multiplex PCR, while TCRdb's copy carries only in-frame clones and drops some. The profile shows fewer than 120,000 clones, roughly 85% of them singletons. The source material was peripheral blood. These receptors originate from a human donor in a cohort sampled during active COVID-19.

This chain connects TRBV9 to TRBJ2-3, with 9 bases lining up with TRBD2. The CDR3 is made up of 17 amino acids. V lost 0 bases to trimming and J lost 3 bases; unmatched junction nucleotides: 8. Looked up from germline, CDR1 is SGDLS and CDR2 is YYNGEE. This chain's CDR3 is CASSVGRGGGLTDTQYF. CDR3 sequence (DNA): TGTGCCAGCAGCGTAGGGCGGGGGGGCGGTTTGACAGATACGCAGTATTTT.

V gene TRBV30 combines with J gene TRBJ2-6, with 11 bases lining up with TRBD1. This CDR3 is 19 amino acids long. Germline values: CDR1 GTSNPN, CDR2 SVGIG (reference sequence). V gave up 2 bases and J gave up 0 bases; unmatched junction bases: 9. As DNA, the CDR3 is TGTGCCTGGAGTAGATTGAGGACAGGGGGCCTCTCTGGGGCCAACGTCCTGACTTTC. Translation gives CAWSRLRTGGLSGANVLTF.

J is TRBJ2-5 and V is TRBV4-3; a possible D gene is TRBD2 (5 bases). Germline V CDR1 and CDR2: LGHNA, YSLEER. The V end was cut by 1 base, the J end by 4 bases, with 13 bases between. The CDR3 runs 15 residues. The CDR3 loop is CASSQVGAGGETQYF. The CDR3 bases are TGCGCCAGCAGCCAAGTGGGTGCGGGCGGAGAGACCCAGTACTTC.

This clone was seen ten or more times. The chain employs TRBV6-2 or TRBV6-3 and TRBJ2-2, with D perhaps matching TRBD2 (6 bases). This CDR3 has 14 residues. Trimming removed 0 bases from V and 4 bases from J, with 6 bases in between. Germline V lookup: CDR1 MNHEY, CDR2 SVGEGT. CDR3 sequence reads: CASSYSTSTGELFF. The CDR3 nucleotides are TGTGCCAGCAGTTACTCGACTAGCACCGGGGAGCTGTTTTTT.

The V gene is TRBV20-1, the J gene TRBJ2-7, with D perhaps matching TRBD2 (6 bases). CDR3 length: 15 residues. Trimming removed 3 bases at V and 0 bases at J, with 15 bases between. The germline CDR1 and CDR2 sequences are DFQATT and SNEGSKA (reference sequence). The DNA for the CDR3 is TGCAGTGCTAGTGGCGGGACCTGGAGCTCCTACGAGCAGTACTTC. This codes for CSASGGTWSSYEQYF.

This clone was detected only once. The gene calls are TRBV6-5 and TRBJ2-3, with 9 bases fitting TRBD2. V lost 5 bases to trimming and J lost 2 bases; unmatched junction nucleotides: 5. Germline V CDR1 and CDR2: MNHEY, SVGAGI. This CDR3 spans 15 amino acids. CDR3 protein: CASSQTSGYTDTQYF. Here the CDR3 DNA reads TGTGCCAGCAGTCAGACTAGCGGATACACAGATACGCAGTATTTT.

V gene TRBV7-2 combines with J gene TRBJ2-7, with 7 bases that match TRBD2. Germline V gene lookup returns CDR1 SGHTA and CDR2 FQGNSA. This CDR3 is 13 amino acids long. V dropped 6 bases and J dropped 7; count of bases not matched to a gene: 9. The CDR3 region is CASSQVGGREQYF. The CDR3 coding sequence is TGTGCCAGCAGTCAAGTAGGCGGGAGAGAGCAGTACTTC. Filled out from reference TRBV7-2 and TRBJ2-7, the complete variable domain reads GAGVSQSPSNKVTEKGKDVELRCDPISGHTALYWYRQSLGQGLEFLIYFQGNSAPDKSGLPSDRFSAERTGGSVSTLTIQRTQQEDSAVYLCASSQVGGREQYFGPGTRLTVT.

The rearrangement links TRBV7-9 to TRBJ2-7, with 9 nucleotides matching TRBD1. The CDR3 runs 15 residues. Germline V gene data show CDR1 as SEHNR and CDR2 as FQNEAQ (reference sequence). Trimming took 4 bases from V and 5 from J; bases not matched to a gene: 9. CDR3 residues: CASSSTGQGRNEQYF. CDR3 bases: TGTGCCAGCAGCTCGACGGGACAGGGAAGGAACGAGCAGTACTTC.

The chain employs TRBV25-1 and TRBJ2-3; 9 positions match TRBD1. Germline CDR1 is MGHDK and CDR2 is SYGVNS. The V segment lost 6 bases and the J segment 0 bases; nucleotides outside the gene matches: 7. The CDR3 has 16 amino acids. The CDR3 is CASSRSGTGSTDTQYF. CDR3 nucleotide sequence: TGTGCCAGCAGCCGGTCAGGGACAGGGAGCACAGATACGCAGTATTTT. The full variable domain, rest sourced from reference TRBV25-1 and TRBJ2-3, is EADIYQTPRYLVIGTGKKITLECSQTMGHDKMYWYQQDPGMELHLIHYSYGVNSTEKGDLSSESTVSRIRTEHFPLTLESARPSHTSQYLCASSRSGTGSTDTQYFGPGTRLTVL.

The V and J genes are TRBV11-2 and TRBJ1-3, with TRBD1 as a possible D gene (6 bases). Germline loops: CDR1 SGHAT, CDR2 FQNNGV. The length of the CDR3 is 14 residues. V was shortened by 3 bases and J by 6 bases, with 12 bases between the two germline ends. DNA of the CDR3: TGTGCCAGCAGCTTCGGACAGAGCCAAAACACCATATATTTT. Amino acids: CASSFGQSQNTIYF.

The chain carries TRBV7-9 and TRBJ2-7, with unresolved D. V lost 2 bases and J 6 bases, leaving 11 bases between the germline ends. This CDR3 has 13 amino acids. Germline CDR1 and CDR2: SEHNR and FQNEAQ (reference sequence). The CDR3 DNA is TGTGCCAGCAGCTTAAACCCGACTGGCGAGCAGTACTTC. The encoded protein is CASSLNPTGEQYF.

V and J are TRBV18 and TRBJ1-2; the D gene is possibly TRBD1 (5 bases). The V gene's germline CDR1 is KGHSH and CDR2 LQKENI. V lost 3 bases, J lost 1 base, and 12 bases lay in between. The CDR3 is 15 amino acids. The CDR3 protein is CASSPRAGNNYGYTF. The CDR3, as DNA: TGTGCCAGCTCACCCCGGGCAGGGAATAACTATGGCTACACCTTC.

As for this clone: Compared with germline, one end of the junction differs, possibly owing to a read error. The genes are TRBV23-1 and TRBJ2-3; possibly TRBD1 for D (6 bases). TRBV23-1 counts as an open reading frame of uncertain function. The CDR3 sequence is 14 residues long. The CDR3: CASSPPRTTGTQYF. The CDR3, as DNA: TGCGCCAGCAGTCCCCCTCGCACGACAGGTACGCAGTATTTT.

With respect to this clone: Other DNA sequences from this sample encode an identical CDR3 as well. The J gene is TRBJ1-4, the V gene TRBV9, with 8 bases aligning to TRBD1. The CDR3 totals 14 residues. Germline V gene sequence: CDR1 SGDLS, CDR2 YYNGEE. V lost 2 bases to trimming and J lost 7 bases; unmatched junction nucleotides: 4. The CDR3 DNA reads TGTGCCAGCAGCGTCGGACAGGGAGGTGAAAAACTGTTTTTT. Protein sequence: CASSVGQGGEKLFF.

This clone appeared once. The rearrangement uses TRBV11-2 and TRBJ1-1; TRBD1 matches at 8 bases. Trimming removed 1 base from V and 3 bases from J; junction bases left unmatched: 7. Germline V gene data show CDR1 as SGHAT and CDR2 as FQNNGV. The length of the CDR3 is 16 residues. CDR3 coding DNA: TGTGCCAGCAGCTTAGCCACCCCGGGACAGGACACTGAAGCTTTCTTT. This codes for CASSLATPGQDTEAFF.

This chain links TRBV12-3 or TRBV12-4 with TRBJ2-7; 9 nucleotides align to TRBD1. Trimming at V came to 6 bases and at J to 6 bases, leaving 6 bases not matched to a gene. CDR3 size: 13 residues. DNA for the CDR3: TGTGCCAGCAGGGGACAGGGAACGTTCGAGCAGTACTTC. This sequence encodes CASRGQGTFEQYF.

This chain joins TRBV27 and TRBJ2-1; 11 nucleotides agree with TRBD2. CDR1 MNHEY and CDR2 SMNVEV come from the germline V gene (reference sequence). The trim removed 6 bases at V and 6 bases at J, leaving 25 bases unmatched. The CDR3 is 21 residues long. CDR3 DNA sequence: TGTGCCAGCAGGGACTTCCCGGGACTAGCGGCCAGCAATTCTCCCCTCAATGAGCAGTTCTTC. Amino acid sequence: CASRDFPGLAASNSPLNEQFF.

This rearrangement joins TRBV2 to TRBJ2-3, with D possibly TRBD2 on 5 matching bases. Trimming left V 7 bases short and J 0 bases short, with 11 bases between. The germline CDR1 and CDR2 sequences are SNHLY and FYNNEI. This CDR3 is built from 14 residues. CDR3 sequence (DNA): TGTGCCAGCAACGCGGGCTCTAGCACAGATACGCAGTATTTT. Amino acid sequence: CASNAGSSTDTQYF.

Here the CDR3 reads CATRAQTGFSQLPFGYTF. DNA of the CDR3: TGTGCCACCAGGGCCCAGACAGGGTTTAGCCAGTTGCCCTTTGGCTACACCTTC. The chain carries TRBV24-1 and TRBJ1-2, with 7 bases lining up with TRBD1. This CDR3 spans 18 amino acids. V was clipped by 7 bases and J by 7 bases; unmatched bases: 23. The germline gives CDR1 KGHDR, CDR2 SFDVKD.

This chain uses TRBV19 with TRBJ1-5; D remains unclear. CDR3 length: 13 residues. Germline CDR1 and CDR2: LNHDA and SQIVND (reference sequence). The V gene lost 9 bases and the J gene lost 5 bases, with 14 bases spanning the gap. In DNA, the CDR3 is TGTGCCAGCCTAGCGGGGTCCCATCAGCCCCAGCATTTT. This translates into CASLAGSHQPQHF.

This clone was observed a single time. V is TRBV4-3 and J is TRBJ1-1, with D perhaps TRBD1 (5 bases). The CDR3 is made up of 14 amino acids. Looked up from germline, CDR1 is LGHNA and CDR2 is YSLEER. V lost 2 bases to trimming and J lost 5 bases, with 12 bases between them. The CDR3 bases are TGCGCCAGCAGCCAAACAGGTGTCAGGACTGAAGCTTTCTTT. It codes for CASSQTGVRTEAFF.